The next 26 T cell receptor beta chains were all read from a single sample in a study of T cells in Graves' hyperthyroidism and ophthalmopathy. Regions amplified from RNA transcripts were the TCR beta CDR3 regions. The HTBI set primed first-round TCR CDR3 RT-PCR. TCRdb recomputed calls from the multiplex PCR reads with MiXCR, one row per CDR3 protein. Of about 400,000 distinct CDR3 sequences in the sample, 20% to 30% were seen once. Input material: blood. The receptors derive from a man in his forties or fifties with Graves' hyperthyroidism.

In nucleotides, the CDR3 is TGTGCCAGTAGTATAGAATTCTACCGGGAGAGGCACAATGAGCAGTTCTTC. This gives the protein CASSIEFYRERHNEQFF. The J gene is TRBJ2-1, the V gene TRBV19, with a weak D call TRBD2 (6 bases). The V gene's germline CDR1 is LNHDA and CDR2 SQIVND (reference sequence). Trimming pared 0 bases from V and 5 bases from J, leaving 17 bases between. The CDR3 has 17 residues.

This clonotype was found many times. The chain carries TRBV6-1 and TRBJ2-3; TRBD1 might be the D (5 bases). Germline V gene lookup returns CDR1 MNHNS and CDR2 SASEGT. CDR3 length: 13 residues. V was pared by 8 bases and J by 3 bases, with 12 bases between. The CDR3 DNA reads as TGTGCCAGCTTCAGGGTGCGGACAGATACGCAGTATTTT. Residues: CASFRVRTDTQYF.

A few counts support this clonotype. In DNA form, the CDR3 reads TGTGCCAGCAGCTTAACTGGGGGCAAAGGGGGGAGCACAGATACGCAGTATTTT. It encodes CASSLTGGKGGSTDTQYF. The chain joins TRBV7-3 to TRBJ2-3; either TRBD1 or TRBD2 may fit D (6 bases each). Per the germline V gene, CDR1 is SGHTA and CDR2 is FQGTGA. Trimming took 0 bases from V and 0 from J, leaving 16 bases between them. The CDR3 covers 18 residues. The full variable domain, rest sourced from reference TRBV7-3 and TRBJ2-3, is GAGVSQTPSNKVTEKGKYVELRCDPISGHTALYWYRQSLGQGPEFLIYFQGTGAADDSGLPNDRFFAVRPEGSVSTLKIQRTERGDSAVYLCASSLTGGKGGSTDTQYFGPGTRLTVL.

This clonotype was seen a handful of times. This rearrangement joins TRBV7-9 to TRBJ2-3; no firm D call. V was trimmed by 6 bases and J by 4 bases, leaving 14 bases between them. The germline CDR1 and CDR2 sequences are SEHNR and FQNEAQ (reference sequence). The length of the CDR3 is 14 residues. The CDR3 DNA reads TGTGCCAGCAGTCCTGAAACCCGTTCAGATACGCAGTATTTT. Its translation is CASSPETRSDTQYF.

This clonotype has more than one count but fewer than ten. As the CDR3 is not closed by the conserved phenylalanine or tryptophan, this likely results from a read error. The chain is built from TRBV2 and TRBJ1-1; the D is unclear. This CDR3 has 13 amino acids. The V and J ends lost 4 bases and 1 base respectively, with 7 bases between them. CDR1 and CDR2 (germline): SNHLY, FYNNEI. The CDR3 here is CASSADQNTEAFL. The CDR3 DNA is TGTGCCAGCAGTGCCGACCAGAACACTGAAGCTTTCCTT.

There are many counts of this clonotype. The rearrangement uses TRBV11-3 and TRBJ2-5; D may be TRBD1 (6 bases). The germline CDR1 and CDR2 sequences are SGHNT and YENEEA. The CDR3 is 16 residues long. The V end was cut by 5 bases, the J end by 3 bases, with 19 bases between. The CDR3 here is CASSPRPGRGEETQYF. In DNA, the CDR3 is TGTGCCAGCAGCCCCCGCCCCGGCAGGGGAGAAGAGACCCAGTACTTC.

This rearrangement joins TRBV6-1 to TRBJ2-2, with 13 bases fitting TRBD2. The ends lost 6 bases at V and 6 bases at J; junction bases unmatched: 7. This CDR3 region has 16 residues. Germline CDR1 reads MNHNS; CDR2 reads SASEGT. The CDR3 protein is CASRSGLAGEAGELFF. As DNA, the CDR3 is TGTGCCAGCAGATCCGGACTAGCGGGAGAGGCCGGGGAGCTGTTTTTT.

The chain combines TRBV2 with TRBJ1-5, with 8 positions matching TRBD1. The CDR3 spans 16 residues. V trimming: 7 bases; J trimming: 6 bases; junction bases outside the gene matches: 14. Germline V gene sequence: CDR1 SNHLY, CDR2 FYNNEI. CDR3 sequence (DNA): TGTGCCAGCACCGATATTAGGACAGGGAGAGCTCAGCCCCAGCATTTT. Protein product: CASTDIRTGRAQPQHF.

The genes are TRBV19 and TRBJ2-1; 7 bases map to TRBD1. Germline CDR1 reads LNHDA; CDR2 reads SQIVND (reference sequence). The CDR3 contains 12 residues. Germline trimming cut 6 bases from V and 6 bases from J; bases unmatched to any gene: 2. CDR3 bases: TGTGCCAGTAGGGACAGGCTCAATGAGCAGTTCTTC. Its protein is CASRDRLNEQFF. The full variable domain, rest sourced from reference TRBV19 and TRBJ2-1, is DGGITQSPKYLFRKEGQNVTLSCEQNLNHDAMYWYRQDPGQGLRLIYYSQIVNDFQKGDIAEGYSVSREKKESFPLTVTSAQKNPTAFYLCASRDRLNEQFFGPGTRLTVL.

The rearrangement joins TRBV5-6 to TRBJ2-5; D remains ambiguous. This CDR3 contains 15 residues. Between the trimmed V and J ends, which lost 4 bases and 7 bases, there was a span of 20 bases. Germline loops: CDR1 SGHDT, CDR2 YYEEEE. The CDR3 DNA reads TGTGCCAGCAGCAGTCAGACAAGGGATCAGTGGACCCAGTACTTC. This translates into CASSSQTRDQWTQYF. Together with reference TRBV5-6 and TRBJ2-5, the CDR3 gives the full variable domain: DAGVTQSPTHLIKTRGQQVTLRCSPKSGHDTVSWYQQALGQGPQFIFQYYEEEERQRGNFPDRFSGHQFPNYSSELNVNALLLGDSALYLCASSSQTRDQWTQYFGPGTRLLVL.

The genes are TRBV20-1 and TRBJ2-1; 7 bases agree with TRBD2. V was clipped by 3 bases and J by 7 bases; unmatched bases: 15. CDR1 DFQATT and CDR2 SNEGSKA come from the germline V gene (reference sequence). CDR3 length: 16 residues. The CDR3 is CSASDPASGNENEQFF. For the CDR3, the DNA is TGCAGTGCTAGCGACCCGGCTAGCGGTAACGAAAATGAGCAGTTCTTC.

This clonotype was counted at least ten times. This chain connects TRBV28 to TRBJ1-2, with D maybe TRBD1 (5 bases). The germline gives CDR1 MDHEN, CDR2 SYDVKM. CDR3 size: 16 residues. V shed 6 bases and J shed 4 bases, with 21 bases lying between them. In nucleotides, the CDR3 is TGTGCCAGCAGCACCCTTGACAGCACATACTTCTATGGCTACACCTTC. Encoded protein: CASSTLDSTYFYGYTF.

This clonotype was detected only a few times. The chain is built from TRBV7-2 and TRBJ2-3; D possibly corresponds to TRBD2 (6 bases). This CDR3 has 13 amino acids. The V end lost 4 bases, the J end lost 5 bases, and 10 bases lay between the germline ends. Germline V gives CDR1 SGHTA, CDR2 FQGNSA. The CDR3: CASSSTGLDTQYF. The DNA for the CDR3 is TGTGCCAGCAGCTCTACGGGACTAGATACGCAGTATTTT.

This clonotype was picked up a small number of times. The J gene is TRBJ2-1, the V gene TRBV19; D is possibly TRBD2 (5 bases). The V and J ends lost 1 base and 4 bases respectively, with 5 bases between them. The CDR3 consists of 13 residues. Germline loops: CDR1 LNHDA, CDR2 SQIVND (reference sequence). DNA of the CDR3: TGTGCCAGTAGTATAGGCGGGTACAATGAGCAGTTCTTC. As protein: CASSIGGYNEQFF.

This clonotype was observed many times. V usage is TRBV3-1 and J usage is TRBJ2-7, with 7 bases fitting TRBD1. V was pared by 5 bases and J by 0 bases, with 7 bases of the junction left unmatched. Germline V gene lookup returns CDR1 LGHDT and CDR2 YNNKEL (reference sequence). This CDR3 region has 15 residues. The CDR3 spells CASSFRGSFSYEQYF. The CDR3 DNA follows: TGTGCCAGCAGCTTCAGGGGGTCTTTCTCCTACGAGCAGTACTTC.

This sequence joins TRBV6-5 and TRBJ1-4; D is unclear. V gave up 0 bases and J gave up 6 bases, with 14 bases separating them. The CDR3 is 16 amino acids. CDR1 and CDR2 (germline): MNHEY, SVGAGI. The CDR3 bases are TGTGCCAGCAGTTACTCTCCGGTAAAGGGAGATGAAAAACTGTTTTTT. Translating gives CASSYSPVKGDEKLFF.

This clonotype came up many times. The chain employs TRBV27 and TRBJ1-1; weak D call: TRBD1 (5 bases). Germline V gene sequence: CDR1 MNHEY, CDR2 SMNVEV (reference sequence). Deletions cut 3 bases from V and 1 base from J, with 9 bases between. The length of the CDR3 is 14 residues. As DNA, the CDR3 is TGTGCCAGCAGTTTCGGAGGGGCGAACACTGAAGCTTTCTTT. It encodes CASSFGGANTEAFF.

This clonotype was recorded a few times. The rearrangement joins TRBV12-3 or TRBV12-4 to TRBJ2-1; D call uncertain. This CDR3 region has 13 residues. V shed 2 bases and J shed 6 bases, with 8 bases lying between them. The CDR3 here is CASSLNFGNEQFF. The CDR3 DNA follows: TGTGCCAGCAGTTTAAACTTTGGCAATGAGCAGTTCTTC.

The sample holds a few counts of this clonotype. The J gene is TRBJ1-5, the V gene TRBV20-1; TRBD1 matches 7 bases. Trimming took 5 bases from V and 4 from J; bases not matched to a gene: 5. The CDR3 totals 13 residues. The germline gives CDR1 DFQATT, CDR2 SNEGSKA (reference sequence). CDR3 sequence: CSAYDRANQPQHF. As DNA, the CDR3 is TGCAGTGCTTACGACAGGGCGAATCAGCCCCAGCATTTT.

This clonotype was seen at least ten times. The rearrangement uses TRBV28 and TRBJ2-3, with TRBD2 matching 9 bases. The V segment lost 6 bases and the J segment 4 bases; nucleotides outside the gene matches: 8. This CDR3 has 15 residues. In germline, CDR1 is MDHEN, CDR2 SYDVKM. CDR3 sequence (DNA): TGTGCCAGCAGATTAGCGGGAGTAATAGCAGATACGCAGTATTTT. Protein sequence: CASRLAGVIADTQYF. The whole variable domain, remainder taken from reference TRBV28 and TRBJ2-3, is DVKVTQSSRYLVKRTGEKVFLECVQDMDHENMFWYRQDPGLGLRLIYFSYDVKMKEKGDIPEGYSVSREKKERFSLILESASTNQTSMYLCASRLAGVIADTQYFGPGTRLTVL.

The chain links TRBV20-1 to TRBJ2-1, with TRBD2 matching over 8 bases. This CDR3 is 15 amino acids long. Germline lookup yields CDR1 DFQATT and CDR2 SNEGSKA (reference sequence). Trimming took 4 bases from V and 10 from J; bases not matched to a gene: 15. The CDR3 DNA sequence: TGCAGTGCTACTCCCGGGACTAGAAGGCTAAACGAGCAGTTCTTC. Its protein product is CSATPGTRRLNEQFF.

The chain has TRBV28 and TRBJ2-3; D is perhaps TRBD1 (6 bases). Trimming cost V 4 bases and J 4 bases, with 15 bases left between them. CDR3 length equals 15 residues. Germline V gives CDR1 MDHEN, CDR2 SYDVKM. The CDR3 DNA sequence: TGTGCCAGCAGTTATGGCAGGGGCGTTTCAGATACGCAGTATTTT. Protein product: CASSYGRGVSDTQYF. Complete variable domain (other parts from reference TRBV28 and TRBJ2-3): DVKVTQSSRYLVKRTGEKVFLECVQDMDHENMFWYRQDPGLGLRLIYFSYDVKMKEKGDIPEGYSVSREKKERFSLILESASTNQTSMYLCASSYGRGVSDTQYFGPGTRLTVL.

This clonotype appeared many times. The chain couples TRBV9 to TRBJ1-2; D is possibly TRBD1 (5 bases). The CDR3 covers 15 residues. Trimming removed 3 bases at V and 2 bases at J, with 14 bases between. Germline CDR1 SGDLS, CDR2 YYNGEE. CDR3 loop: CASSEAAAGNYGYTF. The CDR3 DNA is TGTGCCAGCAGCGAGGCCGCGGCAGGGAACTATGGCTACACCTTC.

The CDR3 reads CASSFRGSGEETQYF. The CDR3 DNA sequence: TGTGCCAGCAGCTTCCGGGGTAGCGGGGAGGAGACCCAGTACTTC. J is TRBJ2-5 and V is TRBV11-3; 8 positions agree with TRBD2. From germline, CDR1 is SGHNT and CDR2 YENEEA. The CDR3 runs 15 residues. Germline trimming cut 3 bases from V and 5 bases from J; bases unmatched to any gene: 8.

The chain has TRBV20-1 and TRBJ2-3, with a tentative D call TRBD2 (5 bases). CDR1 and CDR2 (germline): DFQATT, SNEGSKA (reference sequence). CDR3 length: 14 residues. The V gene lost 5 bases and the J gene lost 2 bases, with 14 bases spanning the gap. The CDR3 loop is CSAASRVFTDTQYF. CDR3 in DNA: TGCAGTGCTGCCTCGCGGGTTTTCACAGATACGCAGTATTTT.

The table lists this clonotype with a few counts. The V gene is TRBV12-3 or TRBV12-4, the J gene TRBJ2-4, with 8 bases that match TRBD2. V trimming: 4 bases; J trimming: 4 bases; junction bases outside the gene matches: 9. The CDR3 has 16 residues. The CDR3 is CASSSARTSRKNIQYF. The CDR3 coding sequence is TGTGCCAGCAGTTCAGCCCGGACTAGCCGAAAAAACATTCAGTACTTC.